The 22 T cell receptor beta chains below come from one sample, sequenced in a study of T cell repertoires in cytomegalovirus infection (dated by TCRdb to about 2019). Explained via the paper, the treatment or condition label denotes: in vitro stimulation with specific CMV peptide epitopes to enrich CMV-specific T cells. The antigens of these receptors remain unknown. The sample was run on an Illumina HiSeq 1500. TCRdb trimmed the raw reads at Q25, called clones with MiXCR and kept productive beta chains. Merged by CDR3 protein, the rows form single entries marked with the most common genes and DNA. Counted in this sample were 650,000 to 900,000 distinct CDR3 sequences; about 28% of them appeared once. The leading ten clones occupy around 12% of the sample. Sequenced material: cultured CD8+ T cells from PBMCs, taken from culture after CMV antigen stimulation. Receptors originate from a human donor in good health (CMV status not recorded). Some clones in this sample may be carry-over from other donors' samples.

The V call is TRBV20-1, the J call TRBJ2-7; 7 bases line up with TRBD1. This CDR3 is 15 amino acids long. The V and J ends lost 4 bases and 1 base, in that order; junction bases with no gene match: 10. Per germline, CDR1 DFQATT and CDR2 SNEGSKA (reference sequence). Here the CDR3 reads CSATPGTALSYEQYF. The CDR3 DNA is TGCAGTGCTACACCCGGGACAGCCCTATCCTACGAGCAGTACTTC.

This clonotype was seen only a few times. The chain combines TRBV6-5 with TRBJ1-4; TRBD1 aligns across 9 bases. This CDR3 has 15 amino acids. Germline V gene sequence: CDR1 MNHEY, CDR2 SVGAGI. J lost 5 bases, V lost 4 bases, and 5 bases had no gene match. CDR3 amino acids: CASSFSGQGNEKLFF. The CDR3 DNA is TGTGCCAGCAGTTTCTCGGGACAGGGCAATGAAAAACTGTTTTTT.

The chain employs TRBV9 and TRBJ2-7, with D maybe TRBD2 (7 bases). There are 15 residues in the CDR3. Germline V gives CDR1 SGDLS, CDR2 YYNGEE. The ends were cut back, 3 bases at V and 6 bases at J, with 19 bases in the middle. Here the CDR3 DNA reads TGTGCCAGCAGCGACGGGGGGAGAAGGGGGTCCGAGCAGTACTTC. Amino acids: CASSDGGRRGSEQYF. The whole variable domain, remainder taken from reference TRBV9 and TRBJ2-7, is DSGVTQTPKHLITATGQRVTLRCSPRSGDLSVYWYQQSLDQGLQFLIQYYNGEERAKGNILERFSAQQFPDLHSELNLSSLELGDSALYFCASSDGGRRGSEQYFGPGTRLTVT.

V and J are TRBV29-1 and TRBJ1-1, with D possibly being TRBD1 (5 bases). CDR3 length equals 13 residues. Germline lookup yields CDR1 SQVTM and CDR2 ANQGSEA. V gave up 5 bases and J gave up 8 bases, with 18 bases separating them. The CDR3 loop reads CSVSLTDREEAFF. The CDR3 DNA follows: TGCAGCGTTTCATTGACAGACCGAGAAGAAGCTTTCTTT.

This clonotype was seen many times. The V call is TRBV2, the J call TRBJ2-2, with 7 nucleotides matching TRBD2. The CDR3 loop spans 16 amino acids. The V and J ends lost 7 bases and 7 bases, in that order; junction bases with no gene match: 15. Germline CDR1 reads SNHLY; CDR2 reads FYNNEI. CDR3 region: CASKLAWRERGGELFF. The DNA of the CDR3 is TGTGCCAGCAAACTTGCTTGGCGGGAGCGAGGCGGGGAGCTGTTTTTT. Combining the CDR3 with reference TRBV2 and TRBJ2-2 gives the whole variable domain EPEVTQTPSHQVTQMGQEVILRCVPISNHLYFYWYRQILGQKVEFLVSFYNNEISEKSEIFDDQFSVERPDGSNFTLKIRSTKLEDSAMYFCASKLAWRERGGELFFGEGSRLTVL.

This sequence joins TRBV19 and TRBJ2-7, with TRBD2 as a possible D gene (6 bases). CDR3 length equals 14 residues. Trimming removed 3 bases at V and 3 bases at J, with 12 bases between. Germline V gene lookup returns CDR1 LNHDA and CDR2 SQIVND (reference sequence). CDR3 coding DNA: TGTGCCAGTAGTATCGTAGGAGGGAACTACGAGCAGTACTTC. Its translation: CASSIVGGNYEQYF.

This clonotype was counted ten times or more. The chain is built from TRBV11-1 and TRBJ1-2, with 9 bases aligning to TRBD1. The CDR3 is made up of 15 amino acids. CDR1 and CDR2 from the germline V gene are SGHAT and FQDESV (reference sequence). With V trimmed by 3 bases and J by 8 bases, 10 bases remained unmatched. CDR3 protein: CASSFSGTGLGGYTF. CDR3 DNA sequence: TGTGCCAGCAGCTTTTCCGGGACAGGGCTGGGCGGCTACACCTTC. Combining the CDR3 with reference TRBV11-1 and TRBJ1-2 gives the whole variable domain EAEVAQSPRYKITEKSQAVAFWCDPISGHATLYWYRQILGQGPELLVQFQDESVVDDSQLPKDRFSAERLKGVDSTLKIQPAELGDSAMYLCASSFSGTGLGGYTFGSGTRLTVV.

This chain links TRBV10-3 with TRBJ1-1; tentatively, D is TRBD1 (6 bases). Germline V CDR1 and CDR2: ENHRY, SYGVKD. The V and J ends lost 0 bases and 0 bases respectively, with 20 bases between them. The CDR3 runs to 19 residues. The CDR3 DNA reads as TGTGCCATCAGTGAGTCGAACAGGGTACTAACGCGGATGAACACTGAAGCTTTCTTT. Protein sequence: CAISESNRVLTRMNTEAFF.

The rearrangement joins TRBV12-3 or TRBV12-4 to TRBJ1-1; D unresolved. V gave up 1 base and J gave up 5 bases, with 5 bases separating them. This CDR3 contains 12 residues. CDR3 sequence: CASSLERTEAFF. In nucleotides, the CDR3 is TGTGCCAGCAGTTTAGAGAGGACTGAAGCTTTCTTT.

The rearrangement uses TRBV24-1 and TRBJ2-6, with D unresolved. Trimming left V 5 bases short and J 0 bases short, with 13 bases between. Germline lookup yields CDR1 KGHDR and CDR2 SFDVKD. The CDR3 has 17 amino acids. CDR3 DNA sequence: TGTGCCACCAGTGGCCGACACCCAAGCTCTGGGGCCAACGTCCTGACTTTC. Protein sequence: CATSGRHPSSGANVLTF.

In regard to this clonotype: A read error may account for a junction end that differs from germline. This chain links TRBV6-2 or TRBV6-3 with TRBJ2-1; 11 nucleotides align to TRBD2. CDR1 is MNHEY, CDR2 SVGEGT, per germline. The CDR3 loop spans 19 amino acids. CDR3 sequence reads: CASSYSTSGETGPYDEQFF. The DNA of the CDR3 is TGTGCCAGCAGTTACTCGACTAGCGGGGAGACGGGCCCCTACGATGAGCAGTTCTTC.

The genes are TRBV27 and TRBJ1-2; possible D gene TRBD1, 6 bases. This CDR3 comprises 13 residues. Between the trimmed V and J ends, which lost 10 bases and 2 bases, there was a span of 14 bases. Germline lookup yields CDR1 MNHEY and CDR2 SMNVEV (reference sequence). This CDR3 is CAIPRTANYGYTF. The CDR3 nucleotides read TGTGCCATCCCCCGGACAGCGAACTATGGCTACACCTTC.

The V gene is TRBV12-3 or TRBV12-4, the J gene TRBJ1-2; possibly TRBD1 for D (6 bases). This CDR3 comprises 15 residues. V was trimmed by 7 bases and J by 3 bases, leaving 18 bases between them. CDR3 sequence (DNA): TGTGCCAGCACCAGAGGGGGGGATGGGGACTATGGCTACACCTTC. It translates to CASTRGGDGDYGYTF.

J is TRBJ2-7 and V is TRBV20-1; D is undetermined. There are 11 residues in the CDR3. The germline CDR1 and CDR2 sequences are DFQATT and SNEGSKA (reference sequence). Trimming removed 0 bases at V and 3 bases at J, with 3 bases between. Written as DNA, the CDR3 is TGCAGTGCTAGAGACAACTACGAGCAGTACTTC. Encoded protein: CSARDNYEQYF.

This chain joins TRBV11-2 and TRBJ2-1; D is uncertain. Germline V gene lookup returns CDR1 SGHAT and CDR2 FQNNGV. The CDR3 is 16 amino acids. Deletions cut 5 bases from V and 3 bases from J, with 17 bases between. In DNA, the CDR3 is TGTGCCAGCAGCACCTCCAGAAGTTACCTCTACAATGAGCAGTTCTTC. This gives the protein CASSTSRSYLYNEQFF. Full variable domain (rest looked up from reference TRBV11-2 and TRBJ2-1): EAGVAQSPRYKIIEKRQSVAFWCNPISGHATLYWYQQILGQGPKLLIQFQNNGVVDDSQLPKDRFSAERLKGVDSTLKIQPAKLEDSAVYLCASSTSRSYLYNEQFFGPGTRLTVL.

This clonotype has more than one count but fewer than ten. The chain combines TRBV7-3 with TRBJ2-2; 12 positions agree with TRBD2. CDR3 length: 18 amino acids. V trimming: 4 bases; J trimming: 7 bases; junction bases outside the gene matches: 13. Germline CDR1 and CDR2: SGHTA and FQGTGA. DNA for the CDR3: TGTGCCAGCAGCTCAAATCTCCTAGCGGGGGGGCTCAACGGGGAGCTGTTTTTT. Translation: CASSSNLLAGGLNGELFF.

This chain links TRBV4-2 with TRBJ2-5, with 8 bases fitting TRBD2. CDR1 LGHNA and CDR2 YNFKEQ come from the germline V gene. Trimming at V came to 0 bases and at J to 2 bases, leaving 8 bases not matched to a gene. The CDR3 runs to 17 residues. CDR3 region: CASSQDGSGGLQETQYF. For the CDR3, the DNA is TGTGCCAGCAGCCAAGATGGCAGCGGGGGCCTACAAGAGACCCAGTACTTC.

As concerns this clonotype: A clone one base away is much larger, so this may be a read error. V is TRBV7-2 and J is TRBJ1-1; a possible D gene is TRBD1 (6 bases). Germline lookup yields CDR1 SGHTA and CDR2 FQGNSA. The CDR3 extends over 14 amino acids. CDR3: CANSQPTGSTEAFF. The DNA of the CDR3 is TGTGCCAACAGCCAGCCTACAGGGAGCACTGAAGCTTTCTTT.

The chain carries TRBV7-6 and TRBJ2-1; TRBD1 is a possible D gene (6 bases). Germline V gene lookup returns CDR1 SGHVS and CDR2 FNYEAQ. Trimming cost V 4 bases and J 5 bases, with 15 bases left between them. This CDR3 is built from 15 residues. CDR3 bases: TGTGCCAGCAGCTCCAAATCGGACAGCCACAATGAGCAGTTCTTC. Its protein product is CASSSKSDSHNEQFF. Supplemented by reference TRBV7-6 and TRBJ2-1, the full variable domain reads GAGVSQSPRYKVTKRGQDVALRCDPISGHVSLYWYRQALGQGPEFLTYFNYEAQQDKSGLPNDRFSAERPEGSISTLTIQRTEQRDSAMYRCASSSKSDSHNEQFFGPGTRLTVL.

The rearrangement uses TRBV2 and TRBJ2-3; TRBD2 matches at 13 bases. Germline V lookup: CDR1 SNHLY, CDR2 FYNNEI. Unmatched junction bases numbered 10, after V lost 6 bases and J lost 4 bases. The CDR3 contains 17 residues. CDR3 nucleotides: TGTGCCAGCAGCCTCTGGAGGACTAGCGGGGGATCAGATACGCAGTATTTT. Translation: CASSLWRTSGGSDTQYF.

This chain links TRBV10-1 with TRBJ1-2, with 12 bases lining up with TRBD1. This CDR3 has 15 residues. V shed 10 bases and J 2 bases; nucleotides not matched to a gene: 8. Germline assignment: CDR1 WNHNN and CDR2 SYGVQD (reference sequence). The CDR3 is CATAPGQGANYGYTF. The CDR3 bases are TGCGCCACCGCTCCGGGACAGGGGGCGAACTATGGCTACACCTTC.

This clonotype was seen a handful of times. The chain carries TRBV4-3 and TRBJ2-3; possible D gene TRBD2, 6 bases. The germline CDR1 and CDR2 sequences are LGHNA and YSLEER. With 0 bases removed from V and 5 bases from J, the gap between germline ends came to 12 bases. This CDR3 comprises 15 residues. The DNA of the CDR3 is TGCGCCAGCAGCCAAGAGGAGGGGCAACAAGATACGCAGTATTTT. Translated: CASSQEEGQQDTQYF.